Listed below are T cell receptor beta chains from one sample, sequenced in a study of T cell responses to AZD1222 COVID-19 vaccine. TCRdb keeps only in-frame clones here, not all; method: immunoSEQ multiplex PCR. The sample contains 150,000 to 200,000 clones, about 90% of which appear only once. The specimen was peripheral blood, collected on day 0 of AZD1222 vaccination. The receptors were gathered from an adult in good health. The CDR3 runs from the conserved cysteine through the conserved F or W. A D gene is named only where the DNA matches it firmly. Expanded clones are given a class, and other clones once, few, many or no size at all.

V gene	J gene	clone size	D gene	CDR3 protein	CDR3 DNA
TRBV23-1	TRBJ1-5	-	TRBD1	CALRWGQGCNQPQHF	TGCGCCCTAAGGTGGGGACAGGGCTGCAATCAGCCCCAGCATTTT
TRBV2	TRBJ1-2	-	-	CASSGLGRGDGYTF	TGTGCCAGCAGTGGTCTGGGCAGGGGTGATGGCTACACCTTC
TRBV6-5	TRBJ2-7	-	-	CASSYSTGYEQYF	TGTGCCAGCAGTTACTCGACGGGGTACGAGCAGTACTTC
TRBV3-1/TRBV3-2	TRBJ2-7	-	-	CASRASRGSYEQYF	TGTGCCAGTAGGGCTTCACGAGGCTCCTACGAGCAGTACTTC
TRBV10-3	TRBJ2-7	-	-	CAISDHSGGGSEQYF	TGTGCCATCAGCGACCATAGCGGCGGGGGCAGCGAGCAGTACTTC
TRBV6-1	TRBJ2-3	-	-	CASSDQGNFPDTQYF	TGTGCCAGCAGTGACCAGGGGAATTTCCCAGATACGCAGTATTTT
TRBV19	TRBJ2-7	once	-	CASSISLGSREQYF	TGTGCCAGTAGTATAAGCCTTGGGAGCCGCGAGCAGTACTTC
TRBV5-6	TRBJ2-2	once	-	CASSLQTRGIAGELFF	TGTGCCAGCAGCTTACAGACCAGGGGAATCGCCGGGGAGCTGTTTTTT
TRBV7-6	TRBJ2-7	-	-	CASSLASPSKDEQYF	TGTGCCAGCAGCTTAGCGAGCCCCTCGAAGGACGAGCAGTACTTC
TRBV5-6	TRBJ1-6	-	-	CASSLAAGVGISPLHF	TGTGCCAGCAGCTTGGCGGCGGGAGTGGGCATCTCACCCCTCCACTTT
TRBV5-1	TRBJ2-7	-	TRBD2	CASSSLPGLGNYEQYF	TGCGCCAGCAGCTCCCTCCCGGGACTAGGGAACTACGAGCAGTACTTC
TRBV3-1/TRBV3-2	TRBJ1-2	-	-	CASSQVNYGYTF	TGTGCCAGCAGCCAGGTTAACTATGGCTACACCTTC
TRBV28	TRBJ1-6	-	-	CASLPERGLF	TGTGCCAGCCTCCCTGAGAGGGGCCTGTTT
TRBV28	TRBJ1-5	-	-	CASSFDTLGSNQPQHF	TGTGCCAGCAGTTTTGACACTCTAGGCAGCAATCAGCCCCAGCATTTT
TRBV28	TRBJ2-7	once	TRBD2	CASSPTRTSGRARDTYEQYF	TGTGCCAGCAGTCCTACCAGGACTAGCGGGAGGGCCAGAGATACCTACGAGCAGTACTTC
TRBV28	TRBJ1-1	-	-	CASSLGAAFAAFF	TGTGCCAGCAGTTTAGGGGCCGCCTTCGCGGCTTTCTTT
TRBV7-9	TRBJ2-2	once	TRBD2	CASSPLSSGSDTGELFF	TGTGCCAGCAGCCCGCTCTCTAGCGGGAGCGACACCGGGGAGCTGTTTTTT
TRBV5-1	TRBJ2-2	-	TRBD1	CASRVRGRGGELFF	TGCGCCAGCCGGGTCAGGGGGCGAGGCGGGGAGCTGTTTTTT
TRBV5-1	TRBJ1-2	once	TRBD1	CASSLGIWDSGYTF	TGCGCCAGCAGCTTGGGGATCTGGGACAGTGGCTACACCTTC
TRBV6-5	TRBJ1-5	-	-	CASREVGVDQPQHF	TGTGCCAGCAGAGAGGTAGGGGTCGATCAGCCCCAGCATTTT
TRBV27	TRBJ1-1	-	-	CASRVRGGTEAFF	TGTGCTTCGAGGGTCAGGGGAGGTACTGAAGCTTTCTTT
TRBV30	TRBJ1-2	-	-	CAWSVSFTQTNYGYTF	TGTGCCTGGAGTGTATCCTTCACGCAAACTAACTATGGCTACACCTTC
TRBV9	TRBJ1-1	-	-	CASSRGNDRNTEAFF	TGTGCCAGCAGCCGGGGGAACGACAGGAACACTGAAGCTTTCTTT
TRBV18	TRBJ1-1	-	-	CASSVGSEAFF	TGTGCCAGCTCTGTAGGATCTGAAGCTTTCTTT
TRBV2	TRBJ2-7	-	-	CASSEQNYEQYF	TGTGCCAGCAGTGAACAGAATTACGAGCAGTACTTC
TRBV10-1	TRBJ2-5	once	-	CASSESGKQETQYF	TGCGCCAGCAGTGAGTCGGGCAAACAAGAGACCCAGTACTTC
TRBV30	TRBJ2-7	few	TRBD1	CAWSVWGQGTNEQYF	TGTGCCTGGAGTGTTTGGGGACAGGGGACCAACGAGCAGTACTTC
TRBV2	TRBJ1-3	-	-	CASSGAISGNTIYF	TGTGCCAGCAGTGGGGCGATCTCTGGAAACACCATATATTTT
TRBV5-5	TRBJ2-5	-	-	CASSLGLGQGGQETQYF	TGTGCCAGCAGCTTGGGGCTGGGCCAGGGAGGACAAGAGACCCAGTACTTC
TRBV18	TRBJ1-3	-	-	CASSPILDSRISGNTIYF	TGTGCCAGCTCACCCATTCTGGACAGTAGAATCTCTGGAAACACCATATATTTT
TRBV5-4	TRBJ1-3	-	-	CASSLAVGAGNTIYF	TGTGCCAGCAGCTTGGCGGTGGGGGCTGGAAACACCATATATTTT
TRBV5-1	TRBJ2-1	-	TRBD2	CASSRRSTSADNEQFF	TGCGCCAGCAGCAGACGATCGACTAGCGCGGACAATGAGCAGTTCTTC
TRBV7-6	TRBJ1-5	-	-	CASSPGHASNQPQHF	TGTGCCAGCAGCCCCGGACACGCTAGCAATCAGCCCCAGCATTTT
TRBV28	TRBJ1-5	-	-	CASSLAFLGDQPQHF	TGTGCCAGCAGTTTAGCCTTTTTGGGCGATCAGCCCCAGCATTTT
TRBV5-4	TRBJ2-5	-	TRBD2	CASSLGLAGETQYF	TGTGCCAGCAGCTTGGGACTAGCGGGAGAGACCCAGTACTTC
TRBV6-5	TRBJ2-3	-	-	CATSRVLGTDTQYF	TGTGCCACCTCCAGGGTCCTCGGCACAGATACGCAGTATTTT
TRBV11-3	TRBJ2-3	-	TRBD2	CASSPGGSGRTDTQYF	TGTGCCAGCAGCCCTGGGGGTAGCGGGAGGACAGATACGCAGTATTTT
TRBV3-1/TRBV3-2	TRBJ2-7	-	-	CASSQSPSSEQYF	TGTGCCAGCAGCCAGTCCCCGTCCAGCGAGCAGTACTTC
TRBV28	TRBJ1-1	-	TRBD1	CASSYRGGNTEAFF	TGTGCCAGCAGTTACAGGGGAGGGAACACTGAAGCTTTCTTT
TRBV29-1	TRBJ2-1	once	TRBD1	CSVAPGTGRNNEQFF	TGCAGCGTAGCCCCCGGGACAGGGCGCAACAATGAGCAGTTCTTC